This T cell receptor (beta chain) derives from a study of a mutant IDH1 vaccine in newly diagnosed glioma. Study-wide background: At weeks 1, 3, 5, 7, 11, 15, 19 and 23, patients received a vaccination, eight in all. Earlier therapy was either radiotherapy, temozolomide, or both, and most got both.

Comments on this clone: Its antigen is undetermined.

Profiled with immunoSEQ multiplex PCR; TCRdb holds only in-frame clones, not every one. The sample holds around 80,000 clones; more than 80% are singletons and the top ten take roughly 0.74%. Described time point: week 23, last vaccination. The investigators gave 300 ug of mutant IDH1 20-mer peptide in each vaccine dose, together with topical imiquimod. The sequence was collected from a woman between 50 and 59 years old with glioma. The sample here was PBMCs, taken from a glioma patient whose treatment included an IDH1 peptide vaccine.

The CDR3 DNA reads TGTGCCAGCAGCTGGGCAGGGTCGAACTATGGCTACACCTTC. Protein product: CASSWAGSNYGYTF. This chain links TRBV28 with TRBJ1-2; maybe TRBD1 (5 bases). The V end lost 6 bases, the J end lost 2 bases, and 13 bases lay between the germline ends. Per germline, CDR1 MDHEN and CDR2 SYDVKM. The CDR3 totals 14 residues.